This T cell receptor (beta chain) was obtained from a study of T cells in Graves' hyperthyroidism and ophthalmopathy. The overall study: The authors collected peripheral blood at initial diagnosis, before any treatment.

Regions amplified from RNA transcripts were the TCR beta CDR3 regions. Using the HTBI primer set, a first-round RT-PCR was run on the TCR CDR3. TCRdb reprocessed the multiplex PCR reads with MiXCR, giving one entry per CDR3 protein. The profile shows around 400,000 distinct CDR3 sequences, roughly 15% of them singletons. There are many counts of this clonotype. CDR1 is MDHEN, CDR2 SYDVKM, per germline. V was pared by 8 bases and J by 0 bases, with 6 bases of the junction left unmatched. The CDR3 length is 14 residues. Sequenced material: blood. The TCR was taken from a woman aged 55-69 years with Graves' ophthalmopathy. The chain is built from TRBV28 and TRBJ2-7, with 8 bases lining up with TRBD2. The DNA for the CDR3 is TGTGCCAGCCTGAGCGGGGGAAGCTCCTACGAGCAGTACTTC. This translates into CASLSGGSSYEQYF.